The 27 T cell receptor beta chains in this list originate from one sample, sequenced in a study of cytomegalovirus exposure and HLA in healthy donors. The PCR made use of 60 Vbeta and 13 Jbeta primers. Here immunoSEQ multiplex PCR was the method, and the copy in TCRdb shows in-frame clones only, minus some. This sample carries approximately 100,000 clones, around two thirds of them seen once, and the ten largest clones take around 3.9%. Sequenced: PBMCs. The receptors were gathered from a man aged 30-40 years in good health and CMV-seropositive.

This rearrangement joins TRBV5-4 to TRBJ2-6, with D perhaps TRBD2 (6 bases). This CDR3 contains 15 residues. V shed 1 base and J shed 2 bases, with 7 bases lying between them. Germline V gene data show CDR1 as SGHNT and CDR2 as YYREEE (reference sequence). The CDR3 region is CASSLWTTGANVLTF. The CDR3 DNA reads TGTGCCAGCAGCTTGTGGACTACTGGGGCCAACGTCCTGACTTTC.

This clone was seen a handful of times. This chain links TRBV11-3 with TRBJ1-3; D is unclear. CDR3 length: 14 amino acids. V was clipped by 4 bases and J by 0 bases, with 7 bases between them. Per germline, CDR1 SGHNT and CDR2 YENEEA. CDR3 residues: CASSYGGSGNTIYF. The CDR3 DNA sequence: TGTGCCAGCAGCTATGGAGGCTCTGGAAACACCATATATTTT.

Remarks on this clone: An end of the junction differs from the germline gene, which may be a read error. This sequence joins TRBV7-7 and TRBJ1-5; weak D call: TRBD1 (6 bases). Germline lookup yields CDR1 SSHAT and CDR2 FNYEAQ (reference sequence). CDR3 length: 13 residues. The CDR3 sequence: CASSPTQGQPQHF. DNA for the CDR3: TGTGCTAGCAGCCCTACACAGGGCCAGCCCCAGCATTTT.

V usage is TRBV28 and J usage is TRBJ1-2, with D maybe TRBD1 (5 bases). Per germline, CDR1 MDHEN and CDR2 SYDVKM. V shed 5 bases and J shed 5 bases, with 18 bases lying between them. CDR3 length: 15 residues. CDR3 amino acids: CASSVGGGDGYGYTF. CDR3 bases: TGTGCCAGCAGTGTCGGCGGAGGGGATGGGTATGGCTACACCTTC.

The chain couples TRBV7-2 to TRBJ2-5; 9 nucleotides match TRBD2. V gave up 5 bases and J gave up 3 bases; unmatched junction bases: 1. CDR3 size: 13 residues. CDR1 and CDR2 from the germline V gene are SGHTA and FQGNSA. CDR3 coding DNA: TGTGCCAGCAGCAGACTAGCGGAAGAGACCCAGTACTTC. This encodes CASSRLAEETQYF.

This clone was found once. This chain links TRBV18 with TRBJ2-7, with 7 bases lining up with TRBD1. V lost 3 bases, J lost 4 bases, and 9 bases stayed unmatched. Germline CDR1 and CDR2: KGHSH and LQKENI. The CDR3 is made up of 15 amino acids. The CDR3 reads CASSPQGQSWYEQYF. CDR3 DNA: TGTGCCAGCTCACCTCAGGGACAGTCCTGGTACGAGCAGTACTTC. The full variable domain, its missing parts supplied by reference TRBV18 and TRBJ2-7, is NAGVMQNPRHLVRRRGQEARLRCSPMKGHSHVYWYRQLPEEGLKFMVYLQKENIIDESGMPKERFSAEFPKEGPSILRIQQVVRGDSAAYFCASSPQGQSWYEQYFGPGTRLTVT.

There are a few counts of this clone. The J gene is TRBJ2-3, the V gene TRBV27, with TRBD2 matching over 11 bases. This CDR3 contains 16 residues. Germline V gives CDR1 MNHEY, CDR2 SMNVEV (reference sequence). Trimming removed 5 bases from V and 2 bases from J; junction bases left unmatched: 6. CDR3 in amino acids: CASSPRLAGFTDTQYF. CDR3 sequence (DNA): TGTGCCAGCAGTCCGAGACTAGCGGGGTTCACAGATACGCAGTATTTT.

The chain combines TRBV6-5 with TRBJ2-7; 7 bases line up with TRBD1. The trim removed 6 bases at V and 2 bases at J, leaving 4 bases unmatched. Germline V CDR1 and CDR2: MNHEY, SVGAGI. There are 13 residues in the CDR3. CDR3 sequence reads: CASRSRGPYEQYF. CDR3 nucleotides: TGTGCCAGCAGAAGTAGGGGGCCCTACGAGCAGTACTTC.

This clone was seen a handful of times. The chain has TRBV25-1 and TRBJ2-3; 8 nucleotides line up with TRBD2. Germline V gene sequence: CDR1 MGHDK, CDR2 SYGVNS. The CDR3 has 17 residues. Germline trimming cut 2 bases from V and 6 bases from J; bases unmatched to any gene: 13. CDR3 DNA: TGTGCCAGCAGTGAACCCCGAGGGGCGGGGGGAGAGGATACGCAGTATTTT. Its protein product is CASSEPRGAGGEDTQYF.

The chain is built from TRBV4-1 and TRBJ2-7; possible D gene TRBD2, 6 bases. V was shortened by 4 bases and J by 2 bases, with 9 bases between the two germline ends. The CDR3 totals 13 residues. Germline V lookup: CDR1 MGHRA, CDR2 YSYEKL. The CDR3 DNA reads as TGCGCCAGCAGCCCGGGGGAGGCCTACGAGCAGTACTTC. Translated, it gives CASSPGEAYEQYF.

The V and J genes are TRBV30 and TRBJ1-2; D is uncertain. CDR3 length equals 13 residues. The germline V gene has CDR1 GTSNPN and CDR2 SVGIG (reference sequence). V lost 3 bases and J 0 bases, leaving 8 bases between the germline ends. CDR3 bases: TGTGCCTGGAGGAAGCCTGCTAACTATGGCTACACCTTC. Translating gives CAWRKPANYGYTF.

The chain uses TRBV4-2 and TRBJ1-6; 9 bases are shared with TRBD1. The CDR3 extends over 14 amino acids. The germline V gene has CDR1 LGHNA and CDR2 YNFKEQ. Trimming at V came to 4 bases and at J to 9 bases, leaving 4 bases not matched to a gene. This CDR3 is CASSRTGVGSPLHF. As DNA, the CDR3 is TGTGCCAGCAGCCGGACAGGGGTGGGTTCACCCCTCCACTTT.

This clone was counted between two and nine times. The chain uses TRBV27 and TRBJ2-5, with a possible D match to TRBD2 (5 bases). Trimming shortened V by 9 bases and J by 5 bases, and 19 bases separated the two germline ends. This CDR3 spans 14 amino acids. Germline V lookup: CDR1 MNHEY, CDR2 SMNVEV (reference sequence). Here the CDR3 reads CASSPERPGETQYF. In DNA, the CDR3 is TGTGCCAGTTCTCCGGAGCGCCCGGGGGAGACCCAGTACTTC.

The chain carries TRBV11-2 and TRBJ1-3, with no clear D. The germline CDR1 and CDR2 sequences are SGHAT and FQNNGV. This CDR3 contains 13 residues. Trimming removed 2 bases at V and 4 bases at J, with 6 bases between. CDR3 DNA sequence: TGTGCCAGCAGCTTATCCCAGGGAAACACCATATATTTT. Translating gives CASSLSQGNTIYF.

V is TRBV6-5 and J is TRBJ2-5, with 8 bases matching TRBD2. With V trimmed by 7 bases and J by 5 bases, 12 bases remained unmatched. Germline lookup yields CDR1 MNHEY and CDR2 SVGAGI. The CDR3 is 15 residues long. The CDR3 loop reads CASTTLAGSGETQYF. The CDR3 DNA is TGTGCCAGCACCACTTTAGCGGGGTCGGGGGAGACCCAGTACTTC.

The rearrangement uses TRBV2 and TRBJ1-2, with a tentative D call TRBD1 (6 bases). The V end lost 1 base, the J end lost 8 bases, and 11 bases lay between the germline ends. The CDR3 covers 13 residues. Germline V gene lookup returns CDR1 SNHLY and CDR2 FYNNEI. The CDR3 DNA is TGTGCCAGCAGTGAAGGACAGGAAGGGGGCTACACCTTC. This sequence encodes CASSEGQEGGYTF. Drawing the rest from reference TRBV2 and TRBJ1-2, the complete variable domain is EPEVTQTPSHQVTQMGQEVILRCVPISNHLYFYWYRQILGQKVEFLVSFYNNEISEKSEIFDDQFSVERPDGSNFTLKIRSTKLEDSAMYFCASSEGQEGGYTFGSGTRLTVV.

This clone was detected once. CDR3 protein: CASTTGTGGGEAFF. The CDR3 DNA is TGTGCCAGCACAACCGGGACAGGGGGCGGTGAAGCTTTCTTT. The rearrangement joins TRBV27 to TRBJ1-1, with 12 bases aligning to TRBD1. Germline CDR1 reads MNHEY; CDR2 reads SMNVEV (reference sequence). The trim removed 7 bases at V and 7 bases at J, leaving 7 bases unmatched. This CDR3 is 14 amino acids long.

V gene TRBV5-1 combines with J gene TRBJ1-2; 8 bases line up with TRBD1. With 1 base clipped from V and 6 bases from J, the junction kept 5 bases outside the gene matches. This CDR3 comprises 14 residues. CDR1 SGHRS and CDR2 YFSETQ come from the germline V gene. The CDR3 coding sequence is TGCGCCAGCAGCTTGAGGACAGGGAAGGATGGCTACACCTTC. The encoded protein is CASSLRTGKDGYTF.

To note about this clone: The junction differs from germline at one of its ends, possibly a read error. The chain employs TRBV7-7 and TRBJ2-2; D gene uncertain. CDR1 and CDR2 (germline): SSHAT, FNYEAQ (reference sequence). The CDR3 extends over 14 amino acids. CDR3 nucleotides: TGTGCTAGCAGCTTGAACGTCTATGGCGGGGAGCTGTTTTTT. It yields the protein CASSLNVYGGELFF.

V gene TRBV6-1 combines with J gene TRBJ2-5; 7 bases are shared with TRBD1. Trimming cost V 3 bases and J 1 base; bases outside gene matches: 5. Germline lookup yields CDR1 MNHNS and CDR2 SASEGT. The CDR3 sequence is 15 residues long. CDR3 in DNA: TGTGCCAGCAGTGAGGATGGACAGGTCCAAGAGACCCAGTACTTC. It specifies CASSEDGQVQETQYF.

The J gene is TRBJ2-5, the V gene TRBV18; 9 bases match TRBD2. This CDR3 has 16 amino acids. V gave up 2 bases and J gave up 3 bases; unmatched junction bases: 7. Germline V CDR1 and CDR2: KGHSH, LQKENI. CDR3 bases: TGTGCCAGCTCACCAGAGGCGGGGGGGTCTGAAGAGACCCAGTACTTC. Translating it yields CASSPEAGGSEETQYF.

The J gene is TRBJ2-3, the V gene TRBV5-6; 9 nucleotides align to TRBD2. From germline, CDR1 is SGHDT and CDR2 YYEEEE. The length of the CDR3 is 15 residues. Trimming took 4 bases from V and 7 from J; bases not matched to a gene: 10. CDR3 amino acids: CASSVGLAWKNTQYF. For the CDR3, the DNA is TGTGCCAGCAGCGTCGGACTAGCGTGGAAGAATACGCAGTATTTT. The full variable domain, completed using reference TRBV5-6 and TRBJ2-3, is DAGVTQSPTHLIKTRGQQVTLRCSPKSGHDTVSWYQQALGQGPQFIFQYYEEEERQRGNFPDRFSGHQFPNYSSELNVNALLLGDSALYLCASSVGLAWKNTQYFGPGTRLTVL.

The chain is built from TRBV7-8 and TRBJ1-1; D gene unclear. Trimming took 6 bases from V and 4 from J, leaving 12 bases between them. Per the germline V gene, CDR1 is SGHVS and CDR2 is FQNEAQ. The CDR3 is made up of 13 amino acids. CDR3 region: CASRPSLFTEAFF. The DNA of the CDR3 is TGTGCCAGCAGACCAAGCCTCTTCACTGAAGCTTTCTTT.

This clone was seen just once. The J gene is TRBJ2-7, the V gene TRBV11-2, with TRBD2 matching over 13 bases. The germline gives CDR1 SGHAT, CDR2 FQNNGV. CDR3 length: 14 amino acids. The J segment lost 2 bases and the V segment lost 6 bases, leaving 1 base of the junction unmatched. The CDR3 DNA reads TGTGCCAGCAGGGGACTAGCGGGGCCCTACGAGCAGTACTTC. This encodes CASRGLAGPYEQYF.

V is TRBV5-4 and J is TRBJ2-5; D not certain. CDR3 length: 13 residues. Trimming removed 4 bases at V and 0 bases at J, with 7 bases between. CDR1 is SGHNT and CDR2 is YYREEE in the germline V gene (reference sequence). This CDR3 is CASSPLDQETQYF. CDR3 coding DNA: TGTGCCAGCAGCCCACTGGACCAAGAGACCCAGTACTTC.

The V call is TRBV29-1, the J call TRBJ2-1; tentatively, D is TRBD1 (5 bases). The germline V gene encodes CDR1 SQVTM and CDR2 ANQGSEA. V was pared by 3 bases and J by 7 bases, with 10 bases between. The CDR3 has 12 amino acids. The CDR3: CSVDETANEQFF. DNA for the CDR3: TGCAGCGTTGACGAGACAGCAAATGAGCAGTTCTTC.

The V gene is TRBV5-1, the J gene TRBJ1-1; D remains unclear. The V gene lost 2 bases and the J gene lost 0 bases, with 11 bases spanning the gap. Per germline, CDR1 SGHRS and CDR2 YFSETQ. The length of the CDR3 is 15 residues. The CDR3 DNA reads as TGCGCCAGCAGCTTAGTAACGGGGATGAACACTGAAGCTTTCTTT. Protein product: CASSLVTGMNTEAFF.